The rows below give T cell receptor beta chains drawn from one sample of a study of T cell responses to AZD1222 COVID-19 vaccine. Data came from immunoSEQ multiplex PCR; TCRdb stores just in-frame clones and leaves some out. The sample consists of 150,000 to 200,000 clones, approximately 90% of them appearing once. The input for sequencing was peripheral blood, taken on day 0 of AZD1222 vaccination. The receptors were gathered from an adult in good health. CDR3s include the opening cysteine and the closing phenylalanine or tryptophan. Fields, in order: clone size, V gene, J gene, CDR3 protein. Size is omitted from some rows. Given values are once, few, many or a class for expanded clones.

>NA|TRBV30|TRBJ1-6
CACDYYSPLHF
>NA|TRBV13|TRBJ1-1
CASRARSDGTEAFF
>NA|TRBV24-1|TRBJ1-5
CATSDYVRESPQPQHF
>once|TRBV9|TRBJ2-7
CASSVATGGGYEQYF
>NA|TRBV7-2|TRBJ2-5
CASSLAPGETQYF
>NA|TRBV5-1|TRBJ2-3
CASSNDAGTGADTQYF
>NA|TRBV19|TRBJ1-1
CASSIPTGIGNTEAFF
>NA|TRBV6-2/TRBV6-3|TRBJ2-3
CASSYFLPGGITDTQYF
>few|TRBV3-1/TRBV3-2|TRBJ2-1
CASSQAQGLAGLSNEQFF
>NA|TRBV6-2/TRBV6-3|TRBJ2-7
CASSLPGGGYEQYF
>NA|TRBV6-5|TRBJ1-1
CASRPDRRNTEAFF
>NA|TRBV5-1|TRBJ2-5
CASSWGDRGQETQYF
>NA|TRBV9|TRBJ2-7
CASSVGRGASTYEQYF
>NA|TRBV7-2|TRBJ1-2
CASSLGVGLNNGYTF
>NA|TRBV5-6|TRBJ2-5
CASSPGDSQETQYF
>NA|TRBV6-2/TRBV6-3|TRBJ2-2
CASSSGTPSYTGELFF
>NA|TRBV6-5|TRBJ2-7
CASEDPTVTYEQYF
>NA|TRBV27|TRBJ1-2
CASSTLDKKRGYTF
>NA|TRBV14|TRBJ2-1
CASSQWDLTRPKYNEQFF
>NA|TRBV4-1|TRBJ2-2
CASSPGPLAGGYTGELFF
>NA|TRBV11-2|TRBJ1-2
CASSLERWPNYGYTF
>NA|TRBV19|TRBJ1-5
CASSPFGGGNQPQHF
>NA|TRBV6-5|TRBJ1-1
CASSTDRVGKAFF
>NA|TRBV25-1|TRBJ2-3
CASSAAWDRYTDTQYF
>NA|TRBV14|TRBJ1-1
CASSHAKRGNTEAFF
>NA|TRBV15|TRBJ2-7
CATSPTGGGRSYEQYF
>NA|TRBV6-5|TRBJ2-7
CASSQGPGREQYF
>NA|TRBV4-2|TRBJ1-2
CASSQDSAGYGYTF